The text below deals with one T cell receptor (beta chain). Mismatch with germline at one junction end may stem from a read error. Stated treatment: randomized to nivolumab then ipilimumab (arm A) or the reverse (arm B). No patient had prior DNA-damaging chemotherapy. Sorted cells were live CD3+CD8+, lacking CD19 and CD56, from PBMCs. This sample was taken from a study of sequential checkpoint blockade in melanoma. Study at large: Patients were randomized 1:1 to nivolumab-then-ipilimumab or ipilimumab-then-nivolumab first-line. Each arm's sequence ended with maintenance nivolumab.

The data were produced by immunoSEQ multiplex PCR, yet TCRdb's version contains in-frame clones alone and is incomplete. This sample has 15,000 to 20,000 clones, with 60% to 80% found just once. Sequencing used CD8+ T cells sorted from blood (inferred from file names), obtained from a patient given nivolumab and ipilimumab in sequence. This TCR derives from a human donor with melanoma.

For the CDR3, the DNA is TGTGCCAGCAGCTTAGCTGAGCGGGAGGAGGTTCACTTC. It is translated as CASSLAEREEVHF. The chain links TRBV7-9 to TRBJ2-7; 9 nucleotides match TRBD2. This CDR3 is 13 amino acids long. CDR1 and CDR2 from the germline V gene are SEHNR and FQNEAQ (reference sequence).